Described below is a single T cell receptor (beta chain) sequence and its context. Original methodology: Reference gene primers were amplified, and this amplification served to estimate nucleated cell counts. Measured with immunoSEQ multiplex PCR; TCRdb has only the in-frame clones, and not every one. That table furnishes V, J and clone size, whereas the DNA furnished D and trimming. The table includes hundreds of thousands of clones, approximately 83% detected once. Trimming removed 3 bases at V and 5 bases at J, with 13 bases between. This CDR3 contains 14 residues. The germline gives CDR1 LGHNA, CDR2 YSLEER. This sample stems from a study of blood T cell repertoires in COVID-19.

Sequencing input: PBMCs or T cells enriched from blood (not recorded which). The rearrangement links TRBV4-3 to TRBJ1-1; the D gene is possibly TRBD1 (6 bases). The TCR comes from a woman in her 40s who had been exposed to COVID-19. The CDR3 nucleotides are TGCGCCAGCAGCCAGGGGGCTGAGAGAACTGAAGCTTTCTTT. Protein product: CASSQGAERTEAFF.